This TCR beta chain was documented in a study of Ad26.COV2.S vaccination and SARS-CoV-2 variants. Study-wide results and limits: Analyses of TCR breadth and depth may have underestimated total T cell responses. Vaccine recipients surpassed placebo recipients in spike-specific TCR breadth. Reportedly, spike-specific CD8+ and CD4+ T cell responses achieved substantial breadth once vaccination had taken place. Placebo and vaccine recipients had non-spike TCR breadth that was similar.

Worth noting for this clone: Its target is not known.

The data were produced by immunoSEQ multiplex PCR, yet TCRdb's version contains in-frame clones alone and is incomplete. The sample lists under 150,000 clones, just over 85% seen once, with 5% in the top ten. After removal of 3 bases from V and 3 bases from J, the junction contained 3 bases not matched to a gene. This CDR3 is 14 amino acids long. CDR1 and CDR2 (germline): GTSNPN, SVGIG (reference sequence). Specimen: peripheral blood, collected after recovery from COVID-19. The chain recombines TRBV30 with TRBJ2-1; 9 positions agree with TRBD1. The receptor's source is a human donor who had recovered from COVID-19. The CDR3 sequence is CAWRGQGIYNEQFF. In DNA form, the CDR3 reads TGTGCCTGGAGAGGACAGGGGATCTACAATGAGCAGTTCTTC.